This T cell receptor beta chain was recovered during a study of blood T cells in healthy people across ages. The study, taken as a whole, reports: Across samples, TCR beta diversity tracked strongly with naive T cell percentage. Per million T cells, the diversity of TCR beta decreased roughly linearly as age advanced. Unsorted PBMC material precluded a definitive naive versus antigen-experienced comparison.

The CDR3 totals 14 residues. Trimming took 5 bases from V and 0 from J, leaving 11 bases between them. Germline values: CDR1 LGHNA, CDR2 YSLEER. This clonotype was recorded once. Its antigen is not known. Through a sample-barcoded 5' primer and a J-beta primer mix, a second PCR was run for roughly 6 to 11 cycles. Carrying 12 random nucleotides, a template-switch adaptor labeled each individual cDNA molecule. TCRdb called the 5' RACE reads again in MiXCR, with one record for every CDR3 protein. The sample holds about 380,000 distinct CDR3 sequences, approximately 47% seen once. The sequencing input was blood. The rearrangement uses TRBV4-3 and TRBJ2-7; D ambiguous. This TCR was recovered from a man in his sixties in good health. CDR3 nucleotide sequence: TGCGCCAGCAGCGTCCTAGTAGACTCCTACGAGCAGTACTTC. Translating gives CASSVLVDSYEQYF.